A single sample gave rise to the 3 T cell receptor beta chains below, sequenced in a study of blood T cell repertoires in COVID-19. Profiling relied on immunoSEQ multiplex PCR, and the TCRdb table lists in-frame clones only, not all of them. The sample includes 200,000 to 300,000 clones, 84% of them seen just once. Sequencing used peripheral blood. Receptor source: a middle-aged man with acute or convalescent COVID-19.

V and J are TRBV11-3 and TRBJ2-7; D perhaps matches TRBD2 (7 bases). This CDR3 contains 13 residues. V lost 4 bases and J 5 bases, leaving 12 bases between the germline ends. Per the germline V gene, CDR1 is SGHNT and CDR2 is YENEEA. CDR3 in DNA: TGTGCCAGCAGCTCGGGGGGCGGGGACGAGCAGTACTTC. Amino acid sequence: CASSSGGGDEQYF.

This rearrangement joins TRBV19 to TRBJ2-7; 13 bases map to TRBD2. This CDR3 spans 16 amino acids. The trim removed 5 bases at V and 0 bases at J, leaving 4 bases unmatched. CDR1 is LNHDA, CDR2 SQIVND, per germline (reference sequence). Here the CDR3 DNA reads TGTGCCAGTAGTCCGTGGACTAGCGGGAGCTCCTACGAGCAGTACTTC. Its translation: CASSPWTSGSSYEQYF. Together with reference TRBV19 and TRBJ2-7, the CDR3 gives the full variable domain: DGGITQSPKYLFRKEGQNVTLSCEQNLNHDAMYWYRQDPGQGLRLIYYSQIVNDFQKGDIAEGYSVSREKKESFPLTVTSAQKNPTAFYLCASSPWTSGSSYEQYFGPGTRLTVT.

V gene TRBV4-1 combines with J gene TRBJ1-1; the D is unclear. Trimming took 5 bases from V and 0 from J, leaving 13 bases between them. This CDR3 is built from 15 residues. Germline V gives CDR1 MGHRA, CDR2 YSYEKL. The CDR3 sequence: CASSNMQDLNTEAFF. CDR3 in DNA: TGCGCCAGCAGCAATATGCAGGATTTGAACACTGAAGCTTTCTTT.